This record covers a single T cell receptor beta chain. A single record per CDR3 protein comes from TCRdb applying MiXCR to the 5' RACE reads. This table holds 400,000 to 500,000 distinct CDR3 sequences, over 15% found once. The CDR3 length is 15 residues. Trimming shortened V by 0 bases and J by 2 bases, and 10 bases separated the two germline ends. CDR1 is SGDLS, CDR2 YYNGEE, per germline. The sample comes from a study of T-cell memory formation after mild COVID-19. The chain employs TRBV9 and TRBJ2-3, with no clear D. Material: PBMCs or a T cell subset sorted from them (not recorded which). This sequence originates from a man aged 18 to 29 who had mild COVID-19 (a few samples of this study predate the infection). Cell type and time point are not known. DNA of the CDR3: TGTGCCAGCAGCGTAGATGGCCCTGCCACAGATACGCAGTATTTT. Residues: CASSVDGPATDTQYF.